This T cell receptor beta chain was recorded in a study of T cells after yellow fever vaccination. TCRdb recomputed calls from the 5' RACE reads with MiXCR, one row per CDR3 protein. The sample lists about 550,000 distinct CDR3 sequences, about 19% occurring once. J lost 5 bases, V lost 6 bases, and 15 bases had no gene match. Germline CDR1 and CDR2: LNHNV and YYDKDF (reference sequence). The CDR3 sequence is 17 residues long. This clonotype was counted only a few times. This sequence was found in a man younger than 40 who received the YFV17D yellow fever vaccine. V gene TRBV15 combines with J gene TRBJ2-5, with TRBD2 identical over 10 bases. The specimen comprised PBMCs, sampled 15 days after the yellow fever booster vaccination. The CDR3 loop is CATSRNLLAGAGETQYF. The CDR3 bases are TGTGCCACCAGTCGGAATCTTCTAGCGGGAGCCGGGGAGACCCAGTACTTC.